This T cell receptor beta chain is drawn from a study of CD8+ T cells in alopecia areata. Treatment meaning: oral pan-JAK inhibitor, 5-10 mg twice daily. CDR1 and CDR2 (germline): LNHNV, YYDKDF (reference sequence). The CDR3 is 14 residues long. The ends were cut back, 1 base at V and 1 base at J, with 7 bases in the middle. RNA, once extracted, was reverse transcribed into cDNA for use as the sequencing template. Method: immunoSEQ multiplex PCR; TCRdb's copy keeps in-frame clones and lacks some. This sample has about 270,000 clones, with 60% found just once. The sequence derives from a human donor with alopecia areata. Source: CD4+ T cells sorted from blood, taken around week 54, from a patient treated with tofacitinib. The chain couples TRBV15 to TRBJ2-5; no definite D call. The chain's CDR3 is CATSRAMSQETQYF. The CDR3 DNA reads as TGTGCCACCAGCAGAGCCATGTCCCAAGAGACCCAGTACTTC.